These 17 T cell receptor beta chains were all obtained from the same sample, sequenced in a study of T cells in tuberculosis. Only in-frame clones appear in the TCRdb table, and some are missing; sequencing was by immunoSEQ multiplex PCR. The top ten hold less than 3% of the sample, which has about 34,000 clones, approximately 89% seen once. Time point: new active TB diagnosis, blood taken before or within 7 days of starting treatment. The sequencing used PBMCs, collected at tuberculosis diagnosis. The receptors come from an adult with tuberculosis.

CDR3 bases: TGTGCCAGCATCGGAGGGCGGGCCGGGGAGCTGTTTTTT. Residues: CASIGGRAGELFF. The chain recombines TRBV2 with TRBJ2-2; tentative D call: TRBD2 (6 bases). V was shortened by 7 bases and J by 6 bases, with 12 bases between the two germline ends. This CDR3 is 13 amino acids long. Looked up from germline, CDR1 is SNHLY and CDR2 is FYNNEI.

The CDR3 loop reads CASSEEGTAQNTGELFF. CDR3 nucleotides: TGCGCCAGCAGTGAGGAGGGGACAGCGCAGAACACCGGGGAGCTGTTTTTT. The chain uses TRBV10-1 and TRBJ2-2; 7 bases fit TRBD1. This CDR3 spans 17 amino acids. After removal of 2 bases from V and 1 base from J, the junction contained 7 bases not matched to a gene. CDR1 is WNHNN, CDR2 SYGVQD, per germline (reference sequence).

The CDR3 loop is CASSHSLAGGPREQFF. CDR3 DNA sequence: TGTGCCAGCAGCCATTCACTAGCGGGGGGGCCGAGGGAGCAGTTCTTC. The V and J genes are TRBV4-2 and TRBJ2-1; the match to TRBD2 covers 13 bases. The CDR3 contains 16 residues. V was pared by 3 bases and J by 10 bases, with 9 bases of the junction left unmatched. Looked up from germline, CDR1 is LGHNA and CDR2 is YNFKEQ.

The chain employs TRBV7-2 and TRBJ2-1; 13 positions match TRBD2. Germline loops: CDR1 SGHTA, CDR2 FQGNSA. The CDR3 runs to 15 residues. With V trimmed by 5 bases and J by 8 bases, 6 bases remained unmatched. The CDR3 DNA is TGTGCCAGCAGCCCACTAGCGGGGGGGCCTGATGAGCAGTTCTTC. This codes for CASSPLAGGPDEQFF.

This rearrangement joins TRBV5-1 to TRBJ1-2, with TRBD1 matching 10 bases. The CDR3 spans 15 residues. Germline loops: CDR1 SGHRS, CDR2 YFSETQ. With V trimmed by 2 bases and J by 3 bases, 4 bases remained unmatched. CDR3 sequence reads: CASSFRTGGDYGYTF. DNA of the CDR3: TGCGCCAGCAGCTTTAGGACAGGGGGTGACTATGGCTACACCTTC.

The chain joins TRBV5-6 to TRBJ2-5; D remains ambiguous. The ends were cut back, 1 base at V and 1 base at J, with 8 bases in the middle. The germline CDR1 and CDR2 sequences are SGHDT and YYEEEE. The CDR3 is 14 residues long. The CDR3 sequence: CASSLSPSQETQYF. The CDR3 nucleotides are TGTGCCAGCAGCTTGTCCCCTAGCCAAGAGACCCAGTACTTC.

This rearrangement joins TRBV18 to TRBJ1-5; 7 bases line up with TRBD1. This CDR3 is built from 16 residues. V lost 1 base to trimming and J lost 4 bases; unmatched junction nucleotides: 7. Germline assignment: CDR1 KGHSH and CDR2 LQKENI. The CDR3 DNA reads as TGTGCCAGCTCACCACAGGGGGCTAGGCGGAATCAGCCCCAGCATTTT. It yields the protein CASSPQGARRNQPQHF.

This chain uses TRBV6-5 with TRBJ1-6; 7 positions match TRBD1. Germline V gives CDR1 MNHEY, CDR2 SVGAGI. Trimming at V came to 4 bases and at J to 4 bases, leaving 7 bases not matched to a gene. This CDR3 has 16 residues. CDR3 amino acids: CASSFGTARYNSPLHF. Written as DNA, the CDR3 is TGTGCCAGCAGTTTCGGGACAGCCCGGTATAATTCACCCCTCCACTTT.

The rearrangement uses TRBV6-1 and TRBJ1-1; weak D call: TRBD1 (5 bases). Per germline, CDR1 MNHNS and CDR2 SASEGT. This CDR3 comprises 15 residues. The V end lost 5 bases, the J end lost 4 bases, and 17 bases lay between the germline ends. In nucleotides, the CDR3 is TGTGCCAGCAGTCAACCCGGGGGTTGGGGCACTGAAGCTTTCTTT. Protein: CASSQPGGWGTEAFF.

The chain combines TRBV2 with TRBJ1-5, with TRBD1 matching 7 bases. Germline CDR1 SNHLY, CDR2 FYNNEI. The CDR3 consists of 18 residues. V shed 5 bases and J 1 base; nucleotides not matched to a gene: 14. CDR3 loop: CASSPGTEKFGSNQPQHF. The DNA of the CDR3 is TGTGCCAGCAGTCCCGGGACAGAGAAATTCGGAAGCAATCAGCCCCAGCATTTT.

V gene TRBV9 combines with J gene TRBJ2-7; unclear D gene. Germline V gene sequence: CDR1 SGDLS, CDR2 YYNGEE. Trimming removed 0 bases from V and 2 bases from J, with 9 bases in between. The CDR3 is made up of 14 amino acids. CDR3 sequence (DNA): TGTGCCAGCAGCGTAGCTGCCGGTCCCTACGAGCAGTACTTC. Translated: CASSVAAGPYEQYF.

V gene TRBV11-2 combines with J gene TRBJ2-2, with TRBD1 identical over 9 bases. V trimming: 5 bases; J trimming: 3 bases; junction bases outside the gene matches: 7. Per the germline V gene, CDR1 is SGHAT and CDR2 is FQNNGV. The CDR3 consists of 16 residues. The CDR3 reads CASSPRTGEDTGELFF. Here the CDR3 DNA reads TGTGCCAGCAGCCCCAGGACAGGGGAGGACACCGGGGAGCTGTTTTTT.

The rearrangement uses TRBV27 and TRBJ2-1; 10 nucleotides align to TRBD1. Germline loops: CDR1 MNHEY, CDR2 SMNVEV (reference sequence). The CDR3 is 15 residues long. J gave up 9 bases and V 5 bases, and 10 bases lay outside the gene matches. In DNA, the CDR3 is TGTGCCAGCAGTCGACCCCGACAGGGGGCAGGTGAGCAGTTCTTC. The encoded protein is CASSRPRQGAGEQFF.

The chain carries TRBV27 and TRBJ2-4; unclear D gene. The CDR3 is made up of 15 amino acids. With 5 bases removed from V and 1 base from J, the gap between germline ends came to 12 bases. The germline gives CDR1 MNHEY, CDR2 SMNVEV (reference sequence). The CDR3, as DNA: TGTGCCAGCAGTCTTTCGTTCGGGGCCAAAAACATTCAGTACTTC. Translated, it gives CASSLSFGAKNIQYF.

The chain uses TRBV4-1 and TRBJ2-6; D ambiguous. The ends were cut back, 1 base at V and 0 bases at J, with 10 bases in the middle. Germline CDR1 and CDR2: MGHRA and YSYEKL. CDR3 length equals 17 residues. The CDR3 DNA is TGCGCCAGCAGCCAAGCCACATTTTACTCTGGGGCCAACGTCCTGACTTTC. Its protein product is CASSQATFYSGANVLTF.

The chain couples TRBV4-3 to TRBJ2-7; tentatively, D is TRBD2 (6 bases). The CDR3 has 15 amino acids. The V end lost 4 bases, the J end lost 2 bases, and 15 bases lay between the germline ends. Germline V CDR1 and CDR2: LGHNA, YSLEER. CDR3 sequence reads: CASSRDRDSPYEQYF. The CDR3 bases are TGCGCCAGCAGCCGGGACCGGGACTCCCCCTACGAGCAGTACTTC.

V usage is TRBV4-2 and J usage is TRBJ1-2; D not certain. Per germline, CDR1 LGHNA and CDR2 YNFKEQ. Trimming took 5 bases from V and 0 from J, leaving 7 bases between them. This CDR3 contains 13 residues. CDR3 sequence: CASSFGANYGYTF. Written as DNA, the CDR3 is TGTGCCAGCAGCTTCGGAGCTAACTATGGCTACACCTTC.